This T cell receptor (beta chain) was documented in a study of healthy donors' naive CD4 and CD8 T cells. Study-wide results and caveats: Positive CDR3 charge linked to CD4+ cells, negative to CD8+ cells. Most V and J genes were reportedly biased between naive CD4+ and CD8+ cells.

A note on this clonotype: Its antigen is unidentified.

The germline CDR1 and CDR2 sequences are MNHEY and SVGAGI. This CDR3 contains 13 residues. The V gene lost 0 bases and the J gene lost 6 bases, with 6 bases spanning the gap. CD4+CD8-CD45RO-CD45RA+ cells were naive CD4+; CD8+CD4-CD45RA+CD27bright cells were naive CD8+. Starting from around 500 ng of total RNA, TCR libraries were made with linear amplification. MiXCR, run by TCRdb on the reads, gives a single entry per CDR3 protein. The table has around 180,000 distinct CDR3 sequences, nearly 75% seen once. Sequenced sample: naive CD4+ and CD8+ T cells sorted from blood, pooled from several donors. The TCR sequence derives from a pool of human donors in good health; the sample pools cells from several healthy donors. The chain couples TRBV6-5 to TRBJ2-1, with D uncertain. CDR3 sequence (DNA): TGTGCCAGCAGTTACTCGGTGGTCAATGAGCAGTTCTTC. This gives the protein CASSYSVVNEQFF.